The clone carrying this T cell receptor (beta chain) is a singleton in its sample. Its antigen is unidentified. The data were obtained in a study of T cells in localized non-small cell lung cancer. Whole-study results and caveats: Uninvolved adjacent lung had more T cell clonality than any other tissue, topping tumor. Adjacent lung exhibited a median of 57 among the 100 most abundant tumor clones.

This CDR3 has 14 residues. V was pared by 5 bases and J by 2 bases, with 10 bases between. Germline CDR1 SEHNR, CDR2 FQNEAQ (reference sequence). TCRdb's copy holds only in-frame clones and misses some; the assay was immunoSEQ multiplex PCR. This sample has tens of thousands of clones; about 91% occur once, and the top ten carry about 11%. The receptor was isolated from a woman aged 35 to 75 with stage II lung adenocarcinoma. The source material was PBMCs, sampled before any cancer treatment. V gene TRBV7-9 combines with J gene TRBJ1-5; the D is unclear. The CDR3 region is CASSVRGGNQPQHF. The CDR3 DNA is TGTGCCAGCAGCGTTCGCGGTGGCAATCAGCCCCAGCATTTT.